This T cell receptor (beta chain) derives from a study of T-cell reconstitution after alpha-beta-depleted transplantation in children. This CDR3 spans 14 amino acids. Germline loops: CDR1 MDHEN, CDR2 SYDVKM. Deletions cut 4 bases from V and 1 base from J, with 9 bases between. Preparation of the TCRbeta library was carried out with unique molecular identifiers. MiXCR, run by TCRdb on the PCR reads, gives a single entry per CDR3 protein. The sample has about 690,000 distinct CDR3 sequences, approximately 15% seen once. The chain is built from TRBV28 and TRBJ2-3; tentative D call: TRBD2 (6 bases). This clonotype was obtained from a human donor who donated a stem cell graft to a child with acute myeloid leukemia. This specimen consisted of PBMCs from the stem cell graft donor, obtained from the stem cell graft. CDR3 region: CASSSPGGTDTQYF. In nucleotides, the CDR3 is TGTGCCAGCAGTTCCCCGGGGGGCACAGATACGCAGTATTTT. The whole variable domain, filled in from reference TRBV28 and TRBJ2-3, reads DVKVTQSSRYLVKRTGEKVFLECVQDMDHENMFWYRQDPGLGLRLIYFSYDVKMKEKGDIPEGYSVSREKKERFSLILESASTNQTSMYLCASSSPGGTDTQYFGPGTRLTVL.